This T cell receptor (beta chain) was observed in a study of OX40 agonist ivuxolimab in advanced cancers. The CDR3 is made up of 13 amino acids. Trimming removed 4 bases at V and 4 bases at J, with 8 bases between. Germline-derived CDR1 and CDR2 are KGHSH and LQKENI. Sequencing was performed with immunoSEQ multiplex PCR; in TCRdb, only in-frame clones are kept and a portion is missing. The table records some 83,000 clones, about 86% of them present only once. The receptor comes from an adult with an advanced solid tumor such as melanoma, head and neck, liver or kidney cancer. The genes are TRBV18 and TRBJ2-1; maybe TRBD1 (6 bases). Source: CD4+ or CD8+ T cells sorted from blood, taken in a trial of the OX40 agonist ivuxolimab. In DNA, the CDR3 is TGTGCCAGCTCACTAGGACAGTACAATGAGCAGTTCTTC. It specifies CASSLGQYNEQFF.